Following are 13 T cell receptor beta chains from one sample sequenced in a study of T cells in Graves' hyperthyroidism and ophthalmopathy. TCR beta CDR3 sequences were amplified from RNA transcripts. A set of HTBI primers served as the primers for a first-round RT-PCR of the TCR CDR3. TCRdb re-derived calls from the multiplex PCR reads in MiXCR, one entry per CDR3 protein. The table includes more than 500,000 distinct CDR3 sequences, approximately 44% detected once. Sample: peripheral blood or thyroid tissue (not recorded which). These receptors all stem from an adult woman with Graves' disease, either hyperthyroidism or ophthalmopathy (not recorded which).

This chain connects TRBV7-9 to TRBJ2-5, with D possibly being TRBD1 (5 bases). The CDR3 is 16 residues long. Trimming took 3 bases from V and 5 from J, leaving 19 bases between them. Germline lookup yields CDR1 SEHNR and CDR2 FQNEAQ (reference sequence). The CDR3 loop reads CASSLGRAWARETQYF. Here the CDR3 DNA reads TGTGCCAGCAGCTTGGGGCGCGCGTGGGCGCGGGAGACCCAGTACTTC.

This clonotype was seen many times. This chain joins TRBV7-6 and TRBJ2-7; D may be TRBD2 (6 bases). Germline CDR1 SGHVS, CDR2 FNYEAQ. The CDR3 contains 16 residues. The V and J ends lost 5 bases and 7 bases respectively, with 24 bases between them. The CDR3 is CASSARLGLAAEEQYF. The CDR3 DNA reads TGTGCCAGCAGCGCCAGACTGGGACTCGCTGCGGAGGAGCAGTACTTC.

The CDR3 DNA is TGTGCCAGCAGTGACGCGCTCGGTAGGACAGGGAACACTGAAGCTTTCTTT. It encodes CASSDALGRTGNTEAFF. The rearrangement links TRBV2 to TRBJ1-1, with 7 bases identical to TRBD1. Trimming removed 3 bases from V and 1 base from J; junction bases left unmatched: 11. Germline loops: CDR1 SNHLY, CDR2 FYNNEI. The CDR3 is 17 residues long.

This clonotype was picked up many times. The chain employs TRBV7-2 and TRBJ2-7; D possibly corresponds to TRBD2 (6 bases). CDR3 size: 14 residues. V gave up 0 bases and J gave up 3 bases, with 9 bases separating them. CDR1 and CDR2 from the germline V gene are SGHTA and FQGNSA. The CDR3 here is CASSLAGEVYEQYF. The CDR3, as DNA: TGTGCCAGCAGCTTAGCGGGGGAGGTCTACGAGCAGTACTTC.

CDR3 amino acids: CATSRTGANVLTF. The CDR3 DNA follows: TGTGCCACCAGCCGAACCGGGGCCAACGTCCTGACTTTC. The genes are TRBV24-1 and TRBJ2-6; the D is unclear. The CDR3 has 13 residues. Germline lookup yields CDR1 KGHDR and CDR2 SFDVKD. The V end lost 7 bases, the J end lost 4 bases, and 7 bases lay between the germline ends.

This clonotype has just a few counts. The chain couples TRBV10-3 to TRBJ1-5; D remains unclear. With 2 bases removed from V and 1 base from J, the gap between germline ends came to 9 bases. The CDR3 contains 15 residues. CDR1 is ENHRY and CDR2 is SYGVKD in the germline V gene. The CDR3 here is CAISEALGSNQPQHF. CDR3 nucleotide sequence: TGTGCCATCAGTGAGGCTCTGGGCAGCAATCAGCCCCAGCATTTT.

This clonotype was detected many times. The chain employs TRBV6-5 and TRBJ2-5; D call uncertain. The germline CDR1 and CDR2 sequences are MNHEY and SVGAGI. The CDR3 length is 13 residues. V was clipped by 5 bases and J by 6 bases, with 13 bases between them. CDR3 in DNA: TGTGCCAGCAGTCCGTCCGGTTGGCAGACCCAGTACTTC. It codes for CASSPSGWQTQYF.

V and J are TRBV7-9 and TRBJ1-2; D is undetermined. The V end was cut by 5 bases, the J end by 2 bases, with 9 bases between. This CDR3 spans 13 amino acids. The germline V gene encodes CDR1 SEHNR and CDR2 FQNEAQ (reference sequence). The CDR3 nucleotides read TGTGCCAGCAGCCCTAACAGCAACTATGGCTACACCTTC. The encoded protein is CASSPNSNYGYTF.

This clonotype was counted a few times. The V gene is TRBV6-6, the J gene TRBJ2-7, with D tentatively TRBD1 or TRBD2 (5 bases each). The CDR3 has 15 amino acids. Deletions cut 2 bases from V and 2 bases from J, with 13 bases between. Germline V gene data show CDR1 as MNHNY and CDR2 as SVGAGI (reference sequence). Written as DNA, the CDR3 is TGTGCCAGCAGTTACCCCCCCAGGGACCCCTACGAGCAGTACTTC. Protein product: CASSYPPRDPYEQYF.

The chain combines TRBV7-9 with TRBJ1-6, with D maybe TRBD1 (6 bases). Germline values: CDR1 SEHNR, CDR2 FQNEAQ (reference sequence). The length of the CDR3 is 12 residues. V shed 8 bases and J shed 15 bases, with 17 bases lying between them. CDR3 loop: CASRWSSDSLHF. The CDR3 DNA follows: TGTGCCAGCCGATGGAGCTCGGACAGCCTCCACTTT. The full variable domain, rest sourced from reference TRBV7-9 and TRBJ1-6, is DTGVSQNPRHKITKRGQNVTFRCDPISEHNRLYWYRQTLGQGPEFLTYFQNEAQLEKSRLLSDRFSAERPKGSFSTLEIQRTEQGDSAMYLCASRWSSDSLHFGNGTRLTVT.

In this sample, this clonotype turned up a few times. This sequence joins TRBV9 and TRBJ2-7; D is perhaps TRBD1 or TRBD2 (5 bases each). Trimming took off 3 bases at V and 7 bases at J, with 17 bases between the two ends. In germline, CDR1 is SGDLS, CDR2 YYNGEE. The CDR3 consists of 14 residues. The CDR3 sequence is CASSAGQTIGEQYF. The CDR3 bases are TGTGCCAGCAGCGCGGGGCAAACGATCGGGGAGCAGTACTTC. The variable domain in full, completed from reference TRBV9 and TRBJ2-7, reads DSGVTQTPKHLITATGQRVTLRCSPRSGDLSVYWYQQSLDQGLQFLIQYYNGEERAKGNILERFSAQQFPDLHSELNLSSLELGDSALYFCASSAGQTIGEQYFGPGTRLTVT.

This clonotype was detected many times. The gene calls are TRBV11-2 and TRBJ1-2; TRBD1 agrees at 8 bases. J was trimmed by 4 bases and V by 0 bases; bases with no gene match: 7. The CDR3 sequence is 16 residues long. Germline V CDR1 and CDR2: SGHAT, FQNNGV. The CDR3, as DNA: TGTGCCAGCAGCTTAGATCACCGACAGGGGCCCTATGGCTACACCTTC. Translated: CASSLDHRQGPYGYTF.

J is TRBJ2-5 and V is TRBV7-2; D may correspond to TRBD1 or TRBD2 (6 bases each). Trimming pared 0 bases from V and 5 bases from J, leaving 13 bases between. The CDR3 consists of 15 residues. CDR1 and CDR2 from the germline V gene are SGHTA and FQGNSA. CDR3 nucleotides: TGTGCCAGCAGCTTAGCAGCAGGGGAGGCGGAGACCCAGTACTTC. This gives the protein CASSLAAGEAETQYF. The entire variable domain, with the rest obtained from reference TRBV7-2 and TRBJ2-5, is as follows: GAGVSQSPSNKVTEKGKDVELRCDPISGHTALYWYRQSLGQGLEFLIYFQGNSAPDKSGLPSDRFSAERTGGSVSTLTIQRTQQEDSAVYLCASSLAAGEAETQYFGPGTRLLVL.